Listed here are 9 T cell receptor beta chains from one sample, sequenced in a study of post-analysis software for immune sequencing data (dated by TCRdb to the mid-2010s). General conclusions and limits of the study: About five TRBV segments, including TRBV5-6, TRBV5-1 and TRBV20-1, were significantly more frequent in patients than controls.

Antigens of these TCRs are unknown. Library preparation employed PCR. The sequencing machine was an Illumina HiSeq 2500. Unique molecular identifiers were incorporated into TCR beta cDNA libraries to reduce PCR and sequencing biases. The public reads were quality trimmed at Q25 with fastp and then assembled into clones with MiXCR by TCRdb, keeping productive beta chains. Rows are combined by CDR3 protein, so each entry shows the most common genes and DNA. Present in this sample are roughly 870,000 distinct CDR3 sequences, about 57% of which were seen just once. Over 4% of the sample is taken by the ten largest. Sequences were obtained from blood. All receptors come from a girl aged 10 to 17 with multiple sclerosis.

The chain carries TRBV7-2 and TRBJ2-7; 11 bases are a match to TRBD2. Germline values: CDR1 SGHTA, CDR2 FQGNSA. The CDR3 runs 15 residues. The ends lost 0 bases at V and 6 bases at J; junction bases unmatched: 4. CDR3 residues: CASSLAVAGGPEQYF. CDR3 nucleotides: TGTGCCAGCAGCTTAGCGGTAGCGGGGGGGCCCGAGCAGTACTTC.

The rearrangement uses TRBV6-1 and TRBJ2-1, with 8 nucleotides matching TRBD1. This CDR3 contains 15 residues. The J segment lost 3 bases and the V segment lost 3 bases, leaving 4 bases of the junction unmatched. Germline values: CDR1 MNHNS, CDR2 SASEGT. The CDR3 protein is CASSDRDRYYNEQFF. The CDR3 DNA is TGTGCCAGCAGTGACCGGGACAGGTACTACAATGAGCAGTTCTTC.

The V call is TRBV7-2, the J call TRBJ2-5; D ambiguous. With the DNA end fitting TRBJ2-7 better, the J assignment may be wrong. The CDR3 covers 14 residues. CDR1 and CDR2 (germline): SGHTA, FQGNSA. The CDR3 region is CASSLAPAPFEQYF. For the CDR3, the DNA is TGTGCCAGCAGCTTAGCCCCAGCTCCCTTCGAGCAGTACTTC.

The V call is TRBV7-2, the J call TRBJ1-4, with D possibly being TRBD1 (5 bases). This CDR3 spans 16 amino acids. Between the trimmed V and J ends, which lost 0 bases and 2 bases, there was a span of 10 bases. Germline V lookup: CDR1 SGHTA, CDR2 FQGNSA. The CDR3 DNA reads as TGTGCCAGCAGCTTAGCTGGACATACGACTAATGAAAAACTGTTTTTT. Its translation: CASSLAGHTTNEKLFF.

The rearrangement uses TRBV5-1 and TRBJ2-4; 8 nucleotides match TRBD2. The germline CDR1 and CDR2 sequences are SGHRS and YFSETQ. The CDR3 has 16 amino acids. With 4 bases clipped from V and 2 bases from J, the junction kept 8 bases outside the gene matches. In nucleotides, the CDR3 is TGCGCCAGCAGCCCCGAGGTAGCGGGAACCAAAAACATTCAGTACTTC. This gives the protein CASSPEVAGTKNIQYF.

This clonotype was observed a few times. In DNA, the CDR3 is TGCAGTGCTAGAGATGCGGGATACGAGCAGTACTTC. It yields the protein CSARDAGYEQYF. This chain joins TRBV20-1 and TRBJ2-7; D may be TRBD2 (6 bases). V lost 0 bases and J lost 4, with 7 bases in between. This CDR3 is built from 12 residues. Looked up from germline, CDR1 is DFQATT and CDR2 is SNEGSKA (reference sequence).

The V call is TRBV7-9, the J call TRBJ1-2; tentatively, D is TRBD1 (6 bases). Germline lookup yields CDR1 SEHNR and CDR2 FQNEAQ (reference sequence). The ends were cut back, 1 base at V and 6 bases at J, with 9 bases in the middle. The CDR3 has 13 amino acids. The CDR3 DNA reads as TGTGCCAGCAGCTTAGGGGGGGCAAATGGCTACACCTTC. Translation gives CASSLGGANGYTF.

The rearrangement joins TRBV27 to TRBJ2-6; 8 nucleotides agree with TRBD2. V lost 7 bases and J lost 2; bases outside the gene matches: 7. CDR3 length equals 16 residues. Germline V gene sequence: CDR1 MNHEY, CDR2 SMNVEV (reference sequence). The CDR3 here is CASNYAAGAGANVLTF. The CDR3 DNA reads TGTGCCAGCAACTACGCAGCGGGGGCTGGGGCCAACGTCCTGACTTTC.

This clonotype showed up just a few times. This rearrangement joins TRBV27 to TRBJ1-2; D is unclear. Germline V lookup: CDR1 MNHEY, CDR2 SMNVEV (reference sequence). Trimming removed 3 bases at V and 7 bases at J, with 12 bases between. This CDR3 region has 13 residues. CDR3 sequence (DNA): TGTGCCAGCAGTTTGGGATTTAATGGTGGCTACACCTTC. Translating it yields CASSLGFNGGYTF.